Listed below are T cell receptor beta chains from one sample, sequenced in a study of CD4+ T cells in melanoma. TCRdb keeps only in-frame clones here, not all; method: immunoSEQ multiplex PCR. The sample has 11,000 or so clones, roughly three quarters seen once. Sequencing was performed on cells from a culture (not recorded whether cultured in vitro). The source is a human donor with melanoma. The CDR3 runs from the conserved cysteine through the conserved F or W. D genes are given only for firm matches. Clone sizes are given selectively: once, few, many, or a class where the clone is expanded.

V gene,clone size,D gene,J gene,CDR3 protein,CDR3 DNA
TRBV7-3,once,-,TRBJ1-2,CASSPRPLSNYGYTF,TGTGCCAGCAGCCCCAGACCCCTTTCTAACTATGGCTACACCTTC
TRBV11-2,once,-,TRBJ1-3,CASSLSRATGNTIYF,TGTGCCAGCAGCTTATCCAGGGCCACTGGAAACACCATATATTTT
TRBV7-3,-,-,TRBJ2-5,CASSSLPQETQYF,TGTGCCAGCAGCTCCCTACCTCAAGAGACCCAGTACTTC
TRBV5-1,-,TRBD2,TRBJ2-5,CASSLGIAGGLGMETQYF,TGCGCCAGCAGCTTAGGAATAGCGGGGGGGCTCGGGATGGAGACCCAGTACTTC
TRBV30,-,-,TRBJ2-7,CAWRRTASYEQYF,TGTGCCTGGAGGCGGACAGCCTCCTACGAGCAGTACTTC
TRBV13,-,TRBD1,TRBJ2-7,CASSYPTGTGHYEQYF,TGTGCCAGCAGCTACCCGACCGGGACAGGACACTACGAGCAGTACTTC
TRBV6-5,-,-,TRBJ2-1,CASSKLADNEQFF,TGTGCCAGCAGTAAACTAGCAGACAATGAGCAGTTCTTC
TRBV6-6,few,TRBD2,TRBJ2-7,CATSGGASYEQYF,TGTGCCACGAGCGGGGGGGCCTCCTACGAGCAGTACTTC
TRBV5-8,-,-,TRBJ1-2,CASSWELNYGYTF,TGTGCCAGCAGCTGGGAGCTTAACTATGGCTACACCTTC
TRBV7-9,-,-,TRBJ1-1,CASSLDGTMNTEAFF,TGTGCCAGCAGCTTAGACGGTACAATGAACACTGAAGCTTTCTTT
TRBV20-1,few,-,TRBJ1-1,CSASRVTEAFF,TGCAGTGCTAGCAGGGTAACTGAAGCTTTCTTT
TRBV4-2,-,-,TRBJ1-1,CASSLDTRSYNTEAFF,TGTGCCAGCAGCCTCGACACCCGCAGTTATAACACTGAAGCTTTCTTT
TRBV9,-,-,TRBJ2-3,CASSSRADITDTQYF,TGTGCCAGCAGCTCCCGGGCAGACATCACAGATACGCAGTATTTT
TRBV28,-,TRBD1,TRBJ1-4,CASSSGQGGTTEKLFF,TGTGCCAGCAGTTCGGGACAGGGGGGGACGACTGAAAAACTGTTTTTT
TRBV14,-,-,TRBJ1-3,CASSQTGQFSGNTIYF,TGTGCCAGCAGCCAGACGGGACAATTCTCTGGAAACACCATATATTTT
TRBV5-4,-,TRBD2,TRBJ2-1,CASNIAGGVYNEQFF,TGTGCCAGCAACATAGCGGGGGGTGTCTACAATGAGCAGTTCTTC
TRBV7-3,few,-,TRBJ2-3,CASSLFSGGKSTDTQYF,TGTGCCAGCAGCTTATTTTCGGGCGGGAAAAGCACAGATACGCAGTATTTT
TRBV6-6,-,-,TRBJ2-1,CASTANNEQFF,TGTGCCAGCACCGCTAACAATGAGCAGTTCTTC
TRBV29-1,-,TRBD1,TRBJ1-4,CSGMGQGSEKLFF,TGCAGCGGCATGGGACAGGGTAGCGAAAAACTGTTTTTT
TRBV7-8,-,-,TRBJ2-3,CASSLEGEYPDTQYF,TGTGCCAGCAGCTTAGAGGGGGAATACCCAGATACGCAGTATTTT
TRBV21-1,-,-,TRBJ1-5,CASTLKGRLSNQPQHF,TGTGCCAGCACCTTGAAGGGTAGGTTAAGCAATCAGCCCCAGCATTTT
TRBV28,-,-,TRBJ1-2,CASSQGGYGYTF,TGTGCCAGCAGTCAGGGAGGTTATGGCTACACCTTC